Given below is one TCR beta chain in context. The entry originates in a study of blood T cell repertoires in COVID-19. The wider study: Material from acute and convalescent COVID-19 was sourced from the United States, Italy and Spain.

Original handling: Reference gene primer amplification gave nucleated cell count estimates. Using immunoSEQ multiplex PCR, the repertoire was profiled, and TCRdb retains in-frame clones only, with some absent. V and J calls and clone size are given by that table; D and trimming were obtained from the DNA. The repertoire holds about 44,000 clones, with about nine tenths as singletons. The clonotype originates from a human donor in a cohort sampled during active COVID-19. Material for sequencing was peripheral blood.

CDR3 nucleotides: TGTGCCAGCAGCTCCCTCACAGGGGGTAGCAATCAGCCCCAGCATTTT. This gives the protein CASSSLTGGSNQPQHF. The rearrangement uses TRBV11-2 and TRBJ1-5; 8 nucleotides match TRBD1. In germline, CDR1 is SGHAT, CDR2 FQNNGV. The CDR3 spans 16 residues. The J segment lost 0 bases and the V segment lost 4 bases, leaving 5 bases of the junction unmatched.